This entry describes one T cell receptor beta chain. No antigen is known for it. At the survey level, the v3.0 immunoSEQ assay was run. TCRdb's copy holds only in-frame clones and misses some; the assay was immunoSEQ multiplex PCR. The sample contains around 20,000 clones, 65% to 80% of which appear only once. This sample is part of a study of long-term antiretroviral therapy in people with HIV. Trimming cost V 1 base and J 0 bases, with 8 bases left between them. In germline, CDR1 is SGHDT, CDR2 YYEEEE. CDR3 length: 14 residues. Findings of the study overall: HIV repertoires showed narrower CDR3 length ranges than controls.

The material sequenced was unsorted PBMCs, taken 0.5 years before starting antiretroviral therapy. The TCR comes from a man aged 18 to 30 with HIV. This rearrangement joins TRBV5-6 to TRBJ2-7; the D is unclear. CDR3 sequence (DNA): TGTGCCAGCAGCTTGCCAGGAACCTCCTACGAGCAGTACTTC. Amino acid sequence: CASSLPGTSYEQYF.